Presented here are 16 T cell receptor beta chains from one specimen sequenced in a study of post-analysis software for immune sequencing data. Study results and caveats: About 5 TRBV segments were more frequent in patients than controls; TRBV5-6, TRBV5-1 and TRBV20-1 belonged to this group.

Their recognized antigens are unknown. Prepared TCR beta cDNA libraries contained unique molecular identifiers. Using its own MiXCR run on the PCR reads, TCRdb lists one record per CDR3 protein. The sample lists fewer than 700,000 distinct CDR3 sequences, 44% occurring once. Material for sequencing was blood. Source of these receptors: a girl aged 5-17 years with multiple sclerosis.

The chain combines TRBV12-3 or TRBV12-4 with TRBJ1-2, with D unresolved. Trimming took off 3 bases at V and 7 bases at J, with 9 bases between the two ends. This CDR3 is built from 12 residues. CDR3 protein: CASSLWMGGYTF. The CDR3 region has the DNA TGTGCCAGCAGTTTGTGGATGGGTGGCTACACCTTC.

J is TRBJ1-5 and V is TRBV25-1; a possible D gene is TRBD1 (5 bases). Germline loops: CDR1 MGHDK, CDR2 SYGVNS. The CDR3 is 12 residues long. V was shortened by 4 bases and J by 6 bases, with 7 bases between the two germline ends. CDR3 region: CASSVGGQPQHF. The CDR3 DNA reads as TGTGCCAGCAGTGTTGGGGGTCAGCCCCAGCATTTT.

This clonotype has ten or more counts. This CDR3 reads CASSRGHSSSTEAFF. CDR3 bases: TGCGCCAGCAGCCGGGGACATTCGAGCAGCACTGAAGCTTTCTTT. The gene calls are TRBV4-1 and TRBJ1-1, with a weak D call TRBD1 (6 bases). V lost 4 bases, J lost 4 bases, and 16 bases lay in between. Germline V gene lookup returns CDR1 MGHRA and CDR2 YSYEKL. The CDR3 has 15 amino acids.

This clonotype was observed a handful of times. The V call is TRBV7-8, the J call TRBJ2-1; tentatively, D is TRBD1 (5 bases). Trimming took off 5 bases at V and 10 bases at J, with 15 bases between the two ends. The germline V gene encodes CDR1 SGHVS and CDR2 FQNEAQ. The CDR3 loop spans 13 amino acids. The CDR3 loop reads CASSVYRMREQFF. CDR3 sequence (DNA): TGTGCCAGCAGCGTTTACAGGATGCGGGAGCAGTTCTTC.

V is TRBV30 and J is TRBJ2-5; D unclear. CDR1 is GTSNPN, CDR2 SVGIG, per germline (reference sequence). Between the trimmed V and J ends, which lost 0 bases and 6 bases, there was a span of 14 bases. This CDR3 has 14 amino acids. DNA of the CDR3: TGTGCCTGGAGTGTACTGGGCTCCCTAAAGACCCAGTACTTC. It translates to CAWSVLGSLKTQYF.

The chain couples TRBV7-2 to TRBJ1-2; possible D gene TRBD1, 5 bases. The V and J ends lost 2 bases and 3 bases respectively, with 10 bases between them. CDR3 length: 14 residues. Germline V gene sequence: CDR1 SGHTA, CDR2 FQGNSA. The CDR3 DNA sequence: TGTGCCAGCAGCTTATACAGGTTTCACTATGGCTACACCTTC. It is translated as CASSLYRFHYGYTF.

V and J are TRBV7-9 and TRBJ2-1; 12 bases are a match to TRBD2. The CDR3 has 16 residues. Per the germline V gene, CDR1 is SEHNR and CDR2 is FQNEAQ (reference sequence). V gave up 5 bases and J gave up 6 bases; unmatched junction bases: 8. Written as DNA, the CDR3 is TGTGCCAGCAGCCCCCGACTAGCGGGGGCCCTCAATGAGCAGTTCTTC. It is translated as CASSPRLAGALNEQFF.

The gene calls are TRBV4-1 and TRBJ2-7, with 8 bases that match TRBD2. CDR1 and CDR2 from the germline V gene are MGHRA and YSYEKL. CDR3 length equals 12 residues. J lost 6 bases, V lost 5 bases, and 3 bases had no gene match. CDR3 sequence reads: CASSSGGLEQYF. CDR3 in DNA: TGCGCCAGCAGCAGCGGGGGTCTCGAGCAGTACTTC.

This clonotype has only a few counts. The rearrangement uses TRBV12-3 or TRBV12-4 and TRBJ2-7; tentatively, D is TRBD2 (6 bases). The CDR3 has 14 residues. The germline V and J ends were trimmed by 5 bases and 2 bases, with 13 bases remaining between them. CDR3: CASSTSSGAYEQYF. The CDR3, as DNA: TGTGCCAGCAGTACTAGTAGCGGTGCCTACGAGCAGTACTTC.

The sample holds a few counts of this clonotype. The rearrangement joins TRBV7-2 to TRBJ1-2; D possibly corresponds to TRBD1 (6 bases). The CDR3 is 15 amino acids. CDR1 and CDR2 from the germline V gene are SGHTA and FQGNSA. The germline V and J ends were trimmed by 1 base and 4 bases, with 13 bases remaining between them. CDR3 nucleotide sequence: TGTGCCAGCAGCTTAGATAGGGGGTACGGCTATGGCTACACCTTC. Its protein is CASSLDRGYGYGYTF.

As to this clonotype: Sequence at one end of the junction differs from germline and may be a read error. DNA for the CDR3: TGTGCCAGCAGCCCAGGACAGGGCTCCTACAAGCAGTACTTC. Translation gives CASSPGQGSYKQYF. The chain couples TRBV7-2 to TRBJ2-7, with 8 nucleotides matching TRBD1. Per germline, CDR1 SGHTA and CDR2 FQGNSA. CDR3 length: 14 residues. The complete variable domain, with remaining parts taken from reference TRBV7-2 and TRBJ2-7, reads GAGVSQSPSNKVTEKGKDVELRCDPISGHTALYWYRQSLGQGLEFLIYFQGNSAPDKSGLPSDRFSAERTGGSVSTLTIQRTQQEDSAVYLCASSPGQGSYKQYFGPGTRLTVT.

The rearrangement links TRBV30 to TRBJ2-3; D perhaps matches TRBD2 (5 bases). This CDR3 is built from 14 residues. Germline CDR1 and CDR2: GTSNPN and SVGIG (reference sequence). Trimming took off 4 bases at V and 0 bases at J, with 11 bases between the two ends. The CDR3 region is CAWKISVSTDTQYF. The CDR3 coding sequence is TGTGCCTGGAAGATTAGCGTGAGCACAGATACGCAGTATTTT.

For this clonotype: Germline and junction disagree at one end, which may indicate a read error. The chain joins TRBV12-3 or TRBV12-4 to TRBJ2-3; perhaps D is TRBD1 or TRBD2 (5 bases each). The CDR3 covers 16 residues. The DNA of the CDR3 is TGTGCCAGCAGCCCAGGGACGGAACTTAAAACAGATACGCAATATTTT. This codes for CASSPGTELKTDTQYF.

The rearrangement links TRBV7-6 to TRBJ2-1; the match to TRBD2 covers 8 bases. The V and J ends lost 1 base and 3 bases, in that order; junction bases with no gene match: 8. Per germline, CDR1 SGHVS and CDR2 FNYEAQ. The CDR3 contains 17 residues. CDR3 coding DNA: TGTGCCAGCAGCTTAGGGCCAGCGGGAGCCCACTACAATGAGCAGTTCTTC. It translates to CASSLGPAGAHYNEQFF.

This clonotype was counted a few times. The rearrangement joins TRBV6-5 to TRBJ2-3; tentatively, D is TRBD1 (6 bases). The germline V gene has CDR1 MNHEY and CDR2 SVGAGI. The CDR3 runs to 16 residues. Trimming cost V 6 bases and J 4 bases, with 20 bases left between them. CDR3 amino acids: CASSSGTGSVPDTQYF. The CDR3, as DNA: TGTGCCAGCAGCTCCGGTACAGGGTCTGTCCCAGATACGCAGTATTTT.

About this clonotype itself: The conserved phenylalanine or tryptophan normally closing the CDR3 is absent here, so this likely arose from a read error. The chain has TRBV7-8 and TRBJ1-1; a weak D match, TRBD1 (5 bases). The germline V gene has CDR1 SGHVS and CDR2 FQNEAQ. The CDR3 is 16 amino acids. V shed 2 bases and J shed 0 bases, with 13 bases lying between them. The CDR3, as DNA: TGTGCCAGCAGCTTATTCCTGCTGGGGGTGAACACTGAAGCTTTCATT. Translation: CASSLFLLGVNTEAFI.